This T cell receptor (beta chain) derives from a study of regulatory T cells in long-lasting Graves disease. About the study: Under 3 months of antithyroid drugs had been taken by newly diagnosed Graves' patients.

This clonotype was seen a handful of times. Arm-PCR of CDR3 regions and iRepertoire HTBI primers were the basis on which TCR beta libraries were built. One entry per CDR3 protein, called by TCRdb with MiXCR from the multiplex PCR reads. The data contain 350,000 to 550,000 distinct CDR3 sequences, about 17% of them singletons. The time point denotes: newly diagnosed GD, antithyroid drugs for less than 3 months. Following extraction of RNA from PBMCs, that RNA was used to make the TCR library. The patients included were those that came from an endocrinology department in Xi'an, China. EDTA tubes were used for drawing around 9 milliliters of peripheral blood. Germline V gives CDR1 SEHNR, CDR2 FQNEAQ (reference sequence). This CDR3 is 13 amino acids long. V was clipped by 5 bases and J by 6 bases; unmatched bases: 6. These records were also assigned to another study, of T cells in Graves' hyperthyroidism and ophthalmopathy. Per that paper: Thyroid ultrasound, orbital computed tomography, clinical symptoms, and serum thyroxine and TRAb underpinned diagnoses.

The sequence came from a woman between 18 and 29 years old with Graves disease. The chain carries TRBV7-9 and TRBJ1-1; 7 bases are shared with TRBD1. This sample comprised peripheral blood mononuclear cells (PBMCs), obtained at new diagnosis, from a patient treated with antithyroid drugs. The DNA for the CDR3 is TGTGCCAGCAGCGGACAGGAGAGTGCTGAAGCTTTCTTT. The encoded protein is CASSGQESAEAFF.